This TCR beta chain was sequenced during a study of cytomegalovirus exposure and HLA in healthy donors. The overall study: Findings of an earlier analysis included some 120 million unique TCR beta sequences from roughly 200 million T cells. Study-level results: Later analysis associated a missense DCLRE1C variant with TCR beta V- and J-gene trimming. An analysis was carried out later, and it reportedly showed fewer N-insertions in an Asian-associated ancestry cluster than the 666-donor mean.

All donors participated as healthy donors of bone marrow. On this clone: The antigen remains unidentified.

There are 14 residues in the CDR3. J was trimmed by 3 bases and V by 7 bases; bases with no gene match: 9. Germline V lookup: CDR1 WSHSY, CDR2 SAAADI. The primer mix had 60 Vbeta and 13 Jbeta primers. Libraries were prepared by immunoSEQ multiplex PCR; TCRdb keeps only in-frame clonotypes and omits some of them. The sample has around 90,000 clones; around 86% are singletons. This chain links TRBV10-2 with TRBJ2-7, with TRBD1 matching over 7 bases. Sequencing used PBMCs. The sequence came from a man aged 30 to 45 in good health and CMV-seropositive. CDR3 protein: CASTLGDSFYEQYF. In DNA form, the CDR3 reads TGCGCCAGCACTCTAGGGGACAGTTTCTACGAGCAGTACTTC.